This T cell receptor (beta chain) came from a study of liver allograft versus peripheral blood T cells. Study as a whole: The authors compared T cell receptor repertoires in transplanted livers with recipients' peripheral blood repertoires. General study results and limits: Reports indicated that T cell receptor repertoires inside liver allografts differed from those in peripheral blood.

A single count supports this clonotype. Its antigen is undetermined. TCRdb reprocessed the reads via MiXCR and lists one record per CDR3 protein. The sample includes 13,000 or so distinct CDR3 sequences, approximately 18% of them seen just once. Unmatched junction bases numbered 6, after V lost 6 bases and J lost 7 bases. The CDR3 is 14 residues long. This receptor was identified in a human patient who had a liver transplant. Some T cells may be supplied by the graft donor. The chain combines TRBV12-3 or TRBV12-4 with TRBJ2-1; 10 bases are shared with TRBD2. DNA for the CDR3: TGTGCCAGCAGGAGCGGGAGGGCCTCTAATGAGCAGTTCTTC. It translates to CASRSGRASNEQFF.